The clone carrying this T cell receptor (beta chain) was observed at least ten times. No antigen is known for it. One entry per CDR3 protein results from TCRdb running MiXCR on the 5' RACE reads. The data hold a few hundred thousand distinct CDR3 sequences, with around 30% observed a single time. These data originate in a study of T-cell memory formation after mild COVID-19. The germline gives CDR1 KGHSH, CDR2 LQKENI. This CDR3 has 16 amino acids. With 3 bases removed from V and 0 bases from J, the gap between germline ends came to 15 bases. Overall study findings and caveats: There was no confirmation that second-wave clones peaking on day 37 were SARS-CoV-2 specific.

The chain is built from TRBV18 and TRBJ2-7, with D possibly matching TRBD2 (5 bases). This receptor was obtained from an adult woman who had mild COVID-19 (a few samples of this study predate the infection). Cell type and time point are not known. The sample was PBMCs or a T cell subset sorted from them (not recorded which). DNA for the CDR3: TGTGCCAGCTCACCTCTGGCGGGCCCCAGCTCCTACGAGCAGTACTTC. Encoded protein: CASSPLAGPSSYEQYF.